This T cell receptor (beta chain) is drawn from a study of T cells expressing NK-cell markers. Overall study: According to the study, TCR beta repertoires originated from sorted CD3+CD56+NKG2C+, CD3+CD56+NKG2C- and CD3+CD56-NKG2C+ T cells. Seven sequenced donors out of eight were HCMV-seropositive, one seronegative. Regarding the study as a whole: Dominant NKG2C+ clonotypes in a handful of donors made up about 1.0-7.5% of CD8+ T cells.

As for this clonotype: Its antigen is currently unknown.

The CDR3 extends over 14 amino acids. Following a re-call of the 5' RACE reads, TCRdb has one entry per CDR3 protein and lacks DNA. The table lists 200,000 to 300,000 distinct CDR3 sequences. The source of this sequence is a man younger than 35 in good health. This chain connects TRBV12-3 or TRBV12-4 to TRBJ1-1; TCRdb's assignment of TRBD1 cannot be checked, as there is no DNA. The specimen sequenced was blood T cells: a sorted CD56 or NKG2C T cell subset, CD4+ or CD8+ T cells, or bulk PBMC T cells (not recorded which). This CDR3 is CASSHRDPDTEAFF.